This note documents a single TCR beta chain sequence. The antigen is undetermined. Trimming removed 6 bases from V and 4 bases from J, with 9 bases in between. There are 12 residues in the CDR3. The V gene's germline CDR1 is PRHDT and CDR2 FYEKMQ (reference sequence). Some clones are missing from TCRdb's copy, which holds only in-frame ones; the method was immunoSEQ multiplex PCR. In the table there are about 87,000 clones, more than 75% of which are singletons. These data belong to a study of radiotherapy plus CTLA-4 blockade in lung cancer. Study outcomes and limitations: Per reports, early blood T cell clone dynamics, plus interferon-beta, forecast response most strongly.

The rearrangement links TRBV13 to TRBJ1-1, with D unresolved. The TCR sequence derives from a human donor with non-small cell lung cancer that progressed on radiotherapy plus ipilimumab. The source material was peripheral blood, sampled from a patient treated with radiotherapy plus ipilimumab. The CDR3 nucleotides read TGTGCCAGCAGGCGGTCCCTCACTGAAGCTTTCTTT. Translation gives CASRRSLTEAFF.